The sequence of this T cell receptor beta chain was determined in a study of shared clonotypes between healthy human individuals. Turning to the study itself: The plates for each donor numbered three CD4 naive, three CD4 memory, two CD8 naive and one CD8 memory. Findings of the study overall: Clonotype sharing levels among donors were expected to vary with sequencing depth.

This clone has only a few counts. The antigen is not known. V was trimmed by 4 bases and J by 2 bases, leaving 12 bases between them. Per germline, CDR1 MNHEY and CDR2 SMNVEV (reference sequence). The CDR3 is 15 residues long. The authors split each subset's genomic DNA evenly across several immunoSEQ plates. Original analysis: ImmunoSEQ gave junction-only sequences without quality scores, so filtering differed. Generated by immunoSEQ multiplex PCR, the TCRdb table keeps only in-frame clones and is missing some. D and trimming were read from the DNA, whereas the V and J calls and clone size are those reported in that table. The repertoire holds 600,000 to 750,000 clones, more than 70% seen once, with 1.8% in the top ten.

The sample was memory CD4+ T cells sorted from blood. Sample subset: CD45RA-negative fraction. This sequence originates from a woman aged 25-40 years in good health. This chain connects TRBV27 to TRBJ1-5, with D perhaps matching TRBD1 (6 bases). CDR3 in DNA: TGTGCCAGCAGTTCTTCTCGACAGGGCAATCAGCCCCAGCATTTT. As protein: CASSSSRQGNQPQHF.